This T cell receptor (beta chain) was profiled in a study of molecular identifiers for immune sequencing clone quantification. TCRdb ran MiXCR on the PCR reads and lists one entry per CDR3 protein. The table lists over 65,000 distinct CDR3 sequences, about 23% of them singletons. Study results and limitations: Highly expanded clones may be undercounted when identical TCR molecules share barcodes.

Concerning this clonotype: Its cognate antigen is unknown.

CDR3 length: 16 amino acids. V shed 7 bases and J shed 0 bases, with 16 bases lying between them. Germline loops: CDR1 MNHEY, CDR2 SVGEGT. Input for naive CD8 libraries was 20,000 to 1,000,000 sorted cells; the RNA fraction used was 10%, 30% or 50%. Based on a CD8+CD4-CCR7+CD45RA+ profile, naive CD8 T cells were sorted. The chain carries TRBV6-2 or TRBV6-3 and TRBJ1-5, with D possibly matching TRBD1 (5 bases). The sample comprised naive CD8+ T cells from blood, with Jurkat cell RNA spiked in. Stated subset: FACS-sorted CD8+CD4-CCR7+CD45RA+ naive T cells. This receptor was obtained from a human donor in good health. Some libraries in this study had Jurkat cell RNA spiked in. The CDR3 here is CASTYDSPYSNQPQHF. The CDR3 bases are TGTGCCAGCACATACGACAGCCCTTATAGCAATCAGCCCCAGCATTTT.